This T cell receptor (beta chain) was profiled in a study of siplizumab effects on memory and regulatory T cells. Study results and caveats: The study found naive T cells seemingly more diverse than memory cells and seemingly major alloresponse contributors. Siplizumab produced a significant drop in alloreactive sequences attributable to unstimulated CD4+ memory cells. Roughly 75-97% of dividing CD4+ or CD8+ clones were without an attributable naive or memory phenotype. Alloreactive clones mapping to unstimulated subsets formed only a minor fraction.

J gave up 4 bases and V 4 bases, and 12 bases lay outside the gene matches. This CDR3 is 16 amino acids long. Germline-derived CDR1 and CDR2 are MDHEN and SYDVKM. Profiled with immunoSEQ multiplex PCR; TCRdb holds only in-frame clones, not every one. The sample has 100,000 or so clones; around 90% are singletons. As concerns this clone: Its antigen is not known.

This chain connects TRBV28 to TRBJ1-2; 7 nucleotides match TRBD1. This TCR was recovered from a human donor in good health. Sequencing was done on a sample of non-Treg CD4+ T cells sorted from blood. This chain's CDR3 is CASSYPRTGSPYGYTF. Written as DNA, the CDR3 is TGTGCCAGCAGTTACCCCCGGACAGGTTCGCCCTATGGCTACACCTTC.